This is a list of T cell receptor beta chains from one sample in a study of T cell responses to AZD1222 COVID-19 vaccine. Using immunoSEQ multiplex PCR, the repertoire was profiled, and TCRdb retains in-frame clones only, with some absent. The table shows some 85,000 clones, with approximately 90% occurring only once. The specimen was peripheral blood, collected on day 0 of AZD1222 vaccination. The receptors were gathered from an adult in good health. Both conserved end residues are part of each CDR3. Each record gives: J gene, clone size, V gene, D gene, CDR3 protein, CDR3 DNA. D genes are given only for firm matches. Clone size is shown for a subset of rows, as once, few, many or a class of expanded clone.

>TRBJ2-7|.|TRBV5-4|.
CASSFNPHGAGYEQYF
TGTGCCAGCAGCTTCAACCCTCACGGGGCAGGCTACGAGCAGTACTTC
>TRBJ2-7|.|TRBV7-9|.
CASNRQGSYEQYF
TGTGCCAGCAACAGGCAGGGGTCCTACGAGCAGTACTTC
>TRBJ2-2|.|TRBV27|.
CASSLSRGTGELFF
TGTGCCAGCAGTTTAAGTAGGGGCACCGGGGAGCTGTTTTTT
>TRBJ2-3|.|TRBV7-8|.
CASSLRLGGAGTDTQYF
TGTGCCAGCAGCCTAAGATTAGGGGGGGCCGGCACAGATACGCAGTATTTT
>TRBJ1-5|.|TRBV28|.
CATDYSNQPQHF
TGTGCCACCGACTATAGCAATCAGCCCCAGCATTTT
>TRBJ2-7|.|TRBV19|TRBD1
CASTPGQGYYEQYF
TGTGCCAGTACCCCCGGACAGGGGTACTACGAGCAGTACTTC
>TRBJ1-1|.|TRBV7-3|.
CASSTQGFGNTEAFF
TGTGCCAGCAGCACTCAGGGATTCGGGAACACTGAAGCTTTCTTT
>TRBJ2-3|.|TRBV27|TRBD2
CASRLTGTSRGDTQYF
TGTGCCAGCAGGCTGACCGGGACTAGTAGGGGGGATACGCAGTATTTT
>TRBJ1-4|.|TRBV10-3|TRBD1
CAISEGQATNEKLFF
TGTGCCATCAGCGAGGGACAGGCAACTAATGAAAAACTGTTTTTT
>TRBJ1-5|.|TRBV19|TRBD1
CASRLDRAQPQHF
TGTGCCAGTAGACTCGACAGGGCTCAGCCCCAGCATTTT
>TRBJ2-7|once|TRBV27|TRBD2
CASSWTSGYEQYF
TGTGCCAGCAGTTGGACTAGCGGCTACGAGCAGTACTTC
>TRBJ2-7|.|TRBV18|.
CASSPGQARGRYEQYF
TGTGCCAGCTCACCCGGTCAGGCCCGGGGGAGGTACGAGCAGTACTTC
>TRBJ1-1|.|TRBV6-5|TRBD1
CASSYFGGQLNTEAFF
TGTGCCAGCAGTTACTTCGGGGGACAGTTGAACACTGAAGCTTTCTTT
>TRBJ2-1|.|TRBV7-5|.
CARCRDNQNNEQFF
TGTGCCAGATGCCGGGACAACCAGAACAATGAGCAGTTCTTC
>TRBJ2-2|once|TRBV11-2|.
CASSLDGRGGTGELFF
TGTGCCAGCAGCTTAGATGGCCGCGGAGGCACCGGGGAGCTGTTTTTT
>TRBJ1-1|.|TRBV29-1|.
CSVGVLNTEAFF
TGCAGCGTTGGGGTCCTGAACACTGAAGCTTTCTTT
>TRBJ1-6|.|TRBV7-2|.
CASSLQGLSDSPLHF
TGTGCCAGCAGCTTACAGGGGTTGTCTGATTCACCCCTCCACTTT
>TRBJ2-2|.|TRBV6-6|.
CASSSHSGLGELFF
TGTGCCAGCAGTTCACACTCCGGGCTTGGGGAGCTGTTTTTT
>TRBJ1-5|.|TRBV19|TRBD1
CASQDRGNNQPQHF
TGTGCCAGTCAGGACAGGGGGAACAATCAGCCCCAGCATTTT
>TRBJ1-3|.|TRBV6-5|.
CASRGRENGNTIYF
TGTGCCAGCAGGGGCAGGGAGAATGGAAACACCATATATTTT
>TRBJ1-6|once|TRBV4-1|.
CASSQDRSQGALSPLHF
TGCGCCAGCAGCCAAGATCGGTCACAGGGAGCGCTTTCACCCCTCCACTTT
>TRBJ2-7|.|TRBV28|.
CASSLRRSSYEQYF
TGTGCCAGCAGTTTAAGGAGGAGCTCCTACGAGCAGTACTTC
>TRBJ2-2|.|TRBV29-1|.
CSVVDTGELFF
TGCAGCGTTGTCGACACCGGGGAGCTGTTTTTT
>TRBJ2-1|.|TRBV28|TRBD1
CASSQVFWDTGGKNEQFF
TGTGCCAGCAGTCAGGTTTTTTGGGACACAGGGGGAAAGAATGAGCAGTTCTTC
>TRBJ1-6|.|TRBV11-2|TRBD1
CASSSTGGIGSPLHF
TGTGCCAGCAGCTCTACAGGGGGTATTGGGTCACCCCTCCACTTT
>TRBJ1-2|few|TRBV18|.
CASSPTADGSDRTF
TGTGCCAGCTCACCGACAGCCGATGGCAGTGATAGGACCTTC
>TRBJ1-4|.|TRBV7-2|.
CASSLQKSGREKLFF
TGTGCCAGCAGCCTACAAAAGAGCGGTCGGGAAAAACTGTTTTTT
>TRBJ2-1|.|TRBV24-1|.
CATSALLSNEQFF
TGTGCCACCAGTGCCCTCCTAAGCAATGAGCAGTTCTTC
>TRBJ2-7|.|TRBV19|TRBD2
CASSIAGDYEQYF
TGTGCCAGTAGTATCGCGGGAGATTACGAGCAGTACTTC
>TRBJ2-1|.|TRBV5-4|.
CASTRSLTYNEQFF
TGTGCCAGCACCCGAAGTTTAACCTACAATGAGCAGTTCTTC
>TRBJ2-2|few|TRBV24-1|.
CATSEGSETGELFF
TGTGCCACCAGTGAGGGGTCGGAAACCGGGGAGCTGTTTTTT
>TRBJ1-6|.|TRBV5-1|.
CASSFQGDGSPLHF
TGCGCCAGCAGCTTTCAAGGGGACGGTTCACCCCTCCACTTT
>TRBJ1-2|.|TRBV6-5|.
CASSYSGRNYGYTF
TGTGCCAGCAGTTACTCGGGACGCAACTATGGCTACACCTTC
>TRBJ1-2|.|TRBV11-2|TRBD1
CASSLRDRLNYGYTF
TGTGCCAGCAGCTTGAGGGACAGGCTGAACTATGGCTACACCTTC
>TRBJ2-3|.|TRBV7-2|.
CASSQAVGSGGTQYF
TGTGCCAGCAGCCAGGCGGTCGGTAGCGGCGGTACGCAGTATTTT
>TRBJ2-2|.|TRBV4-3|.
CASSLQGGELFF
TGCGCCAGCAGCCTACAGGGCGGGGAGCTGTTTTTT
>TRBJ2-6|.|TRBV2|.
CASATTSSGANVLTF
TGTGCCAGCGCGACAACTTCCTCTGGGGCCAACGTCCTGACTTTC
>TRBJ1-4|.|TRBV3-1/TRBV3-2|.
CASSQVPQGTTNEKLFF
TGTGCCAGCAGCCAAGTTCCTCAGGGGACAACTAATGAAAAACTGTTTTTT
>TRBJ2-5|.|TRBV3-1/TRBV3-2|.
CASSRLQETQYF
TGTGCCAGCAGCCGACTACAAGAGACCCAGTACTTC
>TRBJ1-1|.|TRBV15|.
CATSRNRVGYTEAFF
TGTGCCACCAGCAGGAACAGGGTAGGGTACACTGAAGCTTTCTTT
>TRBJ1-2|.|TRBV3-1/TRBV3-2|TRBD1
CASSQGGQGGSGAYGYTF
TGTGCCAGCAGCCAAGGTGGACAGGGAGGGAGTGGAGCCTATGGCTACACCTTC
>TRBJ1-2|.|TRBV30|.
CAWSVHEGYTF
TGTGCCTGGAGTGTACATGAGGGCTACACCTTC
>TRBJ1-1|.|TRBV21-1|.
CASSILDRRITEAFF
TGTGCCAGCAGCATCTTGGACAGGAGAATTACTGAAGCTTTCTTT
>TRBJ2-5|.|TRBV6-5|.
CASSYRLAGQETQYF
TGTGCCAGCAGTTATAGGCTAGCCGGCCAAGAGACCCAGTACTTC
>TRBJ2-2|.|TRBV7-7|.
CASSLTAGPGRGTGELFF
TGTGCTAGCTCCCTTACGGCCGGCCCCGGGAGAGGGACCGGGGAGCTGTTTTTT
>TRBJ2-7|.|TRBV27|.
CASSWGLSYEQYF
TGTGCCAGCAGTTGGGGTCTCTCCTACGAGCAGTACTTC
>TRBJ2-7|.|TRBV11-2|.
CASSLGGGDYEQYF
TGTGCCAGCAGCTTAGGAGGCGGGGACTACGAGCAGTACTTC
>TRBJ2-5|.|TRBV7-3|TRBD1
CASSLNQGVKETQYF
TGTGCCAGCAGCTTAAACCAGGGGGTGAAAGAGACCCAGTACTTC